Presented here are 3 T cell receptor beta chains from one specimen sequenced in a study of blood T cell repertoires in COVID-19. Profiling relied on immunoSEQ multiplex PCR, and the TCRdb table lists in-frame clones only, not all of them. Of about 100,000 clones listed, roughly 85% were seen once; the top ten hold roughly a third. What was sequenced was peripheral blood. All receptors come from an older man with active or convalescent COVID-19.

This clone has only a few counts. The chain is built from TRBV12-3 or TRBV12-4 and TRBJ2-7; D gene unclear. CDR3 length: 12 residues. V lost 4 bases to trimming and J lost 1 base, with 5 bases between them. In DNA, the CDR3 is TGTGCCAGCAGTTGGGCATCCTACGAGCAGTACTTC. Residues: CASSWASYEQYF.

V usage is TRBV7-8 and J usage is TRBJ2-3; possible D gene TRBD1, 6 bases. In germline, CDR1 is SGHVS, CDR2 FQNEAQ. The CDR3 covers 13 residues. Between the trimmed V and J ends, which lost 7 bases and 9 bases, there was a span of 17 bases. Written as DNA, the CDR3 is TGTGCCAGCATCGCTGAGGACAGTGTAACGCAGTATTTT. Protein sequence: CASIAEDSVTQYF. The complete variable domain, with remaining parts taken from reference TRBV7-8 and TRBJ2-3, reads GAGVSQSPRYKVAKRGQDVALRCDPISGHVSLFWYQQALGQGPEFLTYFQNEAQLDKSGLPSDRFFAERPEGSVSTLKIQRTQQEDSAVYLCASIAEDSVTQYFGPGTRLTVL.

The V and J genes are TRBV5-1 and TRBJ1-2, with D hard to call. Germline V gene sequence: CDR1 SGHRS, CDR2 YFSETQ. Trimming shortened V by 1 base and J by 8 bases, and 18 bases separated the two germline ends. CDR3 length: 15 residues. The CDR3 sequence: CASSLSQSHTGGYTF. The CDR3 DNA sequence: TGCGCCAGCAGCTTGAGTCAGTCCCACACGGGGGGCTACACCTTC.